This T cell receptor beta chain was recovered during a study of identical twins. Study-level points and caveats: In drawing conclusions, the study used cross-sectional statistical analysis and did not follow the same donors.

Note on this clonotype: Its antigen is as yet unknown.

TCRdb redid the calling of the 5' RACE reads with MiXCR, one entry per CDR3 protein. The top ten clones hold approximately 0.29% of a sample with approximately 1.8 million distinct CDR3 sequences, under 35% of them seen once. The CDR3 is made up of 15 amino acids. V dropped 4 bases and J dropped 3 bases, with 12 bases sitting between them. The TCR comes from a newborn girl in good health. J is TRBJ2-2 and V is TRBV12-3 or TRBV12-4; D gene unclear. Sample: cord blood. Written as DNA, the CDR3 is TGTGCCAGCAGTTCGGCAGGAACGCACACCGGGGAGCTGTTTTTT. Its translation is CASSSAGTHTGELFF.